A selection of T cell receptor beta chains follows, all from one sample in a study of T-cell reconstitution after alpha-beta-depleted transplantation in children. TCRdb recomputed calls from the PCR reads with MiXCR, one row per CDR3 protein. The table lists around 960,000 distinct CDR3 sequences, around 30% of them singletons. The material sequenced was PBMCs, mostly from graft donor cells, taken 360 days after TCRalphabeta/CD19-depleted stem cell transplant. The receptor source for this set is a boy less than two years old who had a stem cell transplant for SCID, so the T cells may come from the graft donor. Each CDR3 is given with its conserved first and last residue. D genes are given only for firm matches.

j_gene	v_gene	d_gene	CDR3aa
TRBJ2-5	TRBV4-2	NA	CASSQAARLQETQYF
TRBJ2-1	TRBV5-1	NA	CASSLGPYRAHYNEQFF
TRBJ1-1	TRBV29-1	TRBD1	CSVAGQGAAEAFF
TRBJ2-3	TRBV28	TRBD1	CATLGTGVTDTQYF
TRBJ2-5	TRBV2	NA	CASRKDGAFQETQYF
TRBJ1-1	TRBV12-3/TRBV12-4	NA	CASSPFPGGTEAFF
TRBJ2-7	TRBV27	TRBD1	CASRPRQGISYEQYF
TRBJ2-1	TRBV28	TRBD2	CASSLWGGGNEQFF
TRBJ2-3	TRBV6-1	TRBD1	CASSDGTGTFTDTQYF
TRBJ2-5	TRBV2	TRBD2	CASVSGGAVETQYF
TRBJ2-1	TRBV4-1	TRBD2	CASSQVSGLARESEQFF
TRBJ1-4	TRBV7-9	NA	CASSPGRTSNEKLFF
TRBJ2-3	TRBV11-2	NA	CASSLNFGPLTGDTQYF
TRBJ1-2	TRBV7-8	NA	CASSFRESEAMGTF
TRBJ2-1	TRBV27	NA	CASSGQGSTGDEQFF
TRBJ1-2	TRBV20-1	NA	CSAKWGGGPYGYTF
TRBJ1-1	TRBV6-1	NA	CASRTGPLMNTEAFF
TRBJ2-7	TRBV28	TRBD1	CASSPRGKGTAYEQYF
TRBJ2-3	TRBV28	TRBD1	CASRRQGTDTQYF
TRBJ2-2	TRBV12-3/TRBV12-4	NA	CASSPSQVTGELFF
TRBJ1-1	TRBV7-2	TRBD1	CASSLWDRGETEAFF
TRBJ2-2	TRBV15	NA	CATSSLRDTGELFF
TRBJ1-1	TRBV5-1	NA	CASSLFGGRGNTEAFF
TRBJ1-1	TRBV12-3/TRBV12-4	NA	CASSYNPNTEAFF
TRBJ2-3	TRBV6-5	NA	CASSYGLHTDTQYF
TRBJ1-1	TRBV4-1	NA	CASSQVIDAEAFF
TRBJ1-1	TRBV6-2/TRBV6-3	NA	CASKPDILATEAFF
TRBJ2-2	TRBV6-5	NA	CASSYSIWRGGTGELFF
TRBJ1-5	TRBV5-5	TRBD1	CASSWGGQGRNQPQHF